One and the same sample provided the 6 T cell receptor beta chains below, sequenced in a study of cytomegalovirus exposure and HLA in healthy donors. Primers: 60 Vbeta forward and 13 Jbeta reverse. This table comes from immunoSEQ multiplex PCR, and its TCRdb copy is limited to in-frame clones, with some not included. The sample lists more than 100,000 clones, about 85% seen once, with approximately 0.22% in the top ten. Sequencing input: PBMCs. The source of these receptors is a man aged 45-65 years in good health and CMV-seronegative.

J is TRBJ1-3 and V is TRBV7-2; D not resolved. Between the trimmed V and J ends, which lost 1 base and 0 bases, there was a span of 7 bases. CDR1 is SGHTA and CDR2 is FQGNSA in the germline V gene. The CDR3 loop spans 15 amino acids. CDR3 DNA: TGTGCCAGCAGCTTAGTGCAGGCCTCTGGAAACACCATATATTTT. As protein: CASSLVQASGNTIYF. Looking up the rest from reference TRBV7-2 and TRBJ1-3 gives the full variable domain: GAGVSQSPSNKVTEKGKDVELRCDPISGHTALYWYRQSLGQGLEFLIYFQGNSAPDKSGLPSDRFSAERTGGSVSTLTIQRTQQEDSAVYLCASSLVQASGNTIYFGEGSWLTVV.

This clone was picked up a small number of times. The rearrangement uses TRBV5-1 and TRBJ2-3; D is unresolved. CDR3 length: 13 amino acids. CDR1 is SGHRS and CDR2 is YFSETQ in the germline V gene. Trimming removed 4 bases from V and 4 bases from J, with 10 bases in between. The CDR3 sequence is CASSAQSADTQYF. The CDR3, as DNA: TGCGCCAGCAGCGCCCAGAGCGCAGATACGCAGTATTTT.

V usage is TRBV28 and J usage is TRBJ2-2, with 7 bases fitting TRBD2. Germline V lookup: CDR1 MDHEN, CDR2 SYDVKM. Trimming removed 7 bases from V and 5 bases from J; junction bases left unmatched: 13. This CDR3 spans 16 amino acids. The CDR3: CASTLRTSGGTGELFF. In nucleotides, the CDR3 is TGTGCCAGCACCCTTAGGACTAGTGGGGGAACCGGGGAGCTGTTTTTT.

This clone has only one observation. The rearrangement uses TRBV19 and TRBJ1-1, with 8 bases matching TRBD1. The junction had 14 bases not matched to a gene; V was cut back by 9 bases and J by 2 bases. Germline V gene sequence: CDR1 LNHDA, CDR2 SQIVND (reference sequence). The CDR3 is 16 residues long. CDR3 sequence reads: CASALDRVSLNTEAFF. The CDR3 DNA is TGTGCCAGCGCCCTGGACAGGGTGTCGTTAAACACTGAAGCTTTCTTT.

The CDR3 DNA reads as TGTGCCAGCAGTTACGGGAGGAGGAGCACTGAAGCTTTCTTT. It codes for CASSYGRRSTEAFF. V usage is TRBV6-5 and J usage is TRBJ1-1; D is unresolved. The CDR3 consists of 14 residues. V lost 2 bases and J 4 bases, leaving 11 bases between the germline ends. CDR1 is MNHEY and CDR2 is SVGAGI in the germline V gene.

The chain employs TRBV10-3 and TRBJ2-2; possibly TRBD1 for D (5 bases). This CDR3 is built from 12 residues. Germline CDR1 reads ENHRY; CDR2 reads SYGVKD. The V gene lost 2 bases and the J gene lost 7 bases, with 5 bases spanning the gap. CDR3 sequence (DNA): TGTGCCATCAGTGAGAGGGGCGGGGAGCTGTTTTTT. As protein: CAISERGGELFF.